Listed below are T cell receptor beta chains from one sample, sequenced in a study of T cell responses to AZD1222 COVID-19 vaccine. Produced via immunoSEQ multiplex PCR; TCRdb's table is partial and in-frame only. The data show some 130,000 clones, with 70% to 90% seen just once and under 2% held by the top ten. The sample was peripheral blood, taken on day 0 of AZD1222 vaccination. All receptors come from an adult in good health. Each CDR3 is given with its conserved first and last residue. A D gene is named only where the DNA matches it firmly.

j_gene: TRBJ2-4; v_gene: TRBV9; d_gene: TRBD2; CDR3aa: CASNSNTGGNIQYF
j_gene: TRBJ2-1; v_gene: TRBV11-1; d_gene: -; CDR3aa: CASSFRLANEQFF
j_gene: TRBJ1-1; v_gene: TRBV7-3; d_gene: -; CDR3aa: CASSLTGPPSLTFF
j_gene: TRBJ2-5; v_gene: TRBV2; d_gene: -; CDR3aa: CASWRETQYF
j_gene: TRBJ1-2; v_gene: TRBV7-9; d_gene: -; CDR3aa: CASSSTEANYGYTF
j_gene: TRBJ1-6; v_gene: TRBV19; d_gene: -; CDR3aa: CASTPGEGSPLHF
j_gene: TRBJ2-1; v_gene: TRBV3-1/TRBV3-2; d_gene: -; CDR3aa: CASRDLGASYNEQFF
j_gene: TRBJ1-2; v_gene: TRBV18; d_gene: TRBD1; CDR3aa: CASSPPTGDGYTF
j_gene: TRBJ2-1; v_gene: TRBV9; d_gene: -; CDR3aa: CASSVATGSSYNEQFF
j_gene: TRBJ1-2; v_gene: TRBV3-1/TRBV3-2; d_gene: -; CDR3aa: CASSQGVSYGYTF
j_gene: TRBJ1-5; v_gene: TRBV5-5; d_gene: -; CDR3aa: CASSLGGLQPQHF
j_gene: TRBJ1-4; v_gene: TRBV30; d_gene: -; CDR3aa: CAWNSGVHNEKLFF
j_gene: TRBJ2-5; v_gene: TRBV30; d_gene: -; CDR3aa: CAWSLMETQYF
j_gene: TRBJ2-5; v_gene: TRBV6-6; d_gene: TRBD2; CDR3aa: CASSLRPPGTSGRAAKTQYF
j_gene: TRBJ2-1; v_gene: TRBV14; d_gene: -; CDR3aa: CASSQDWGRTYNEQFF
j_gene: TRBJ1-2; v_gene: TRBV5-6; d_gene: -; CDR3aa: CASSWWAGWARANYGYTF
j_gene: TRBJ2-7; v_gene: TRBV21-1; d_gene: -; CDR3aa: CASITTGLAYEQYF
j_gene: TRBJ1-2; v_gene: TRBV4-2; d_gene: -; CDR3aa: CASSQSEYACTF